The clone carrying this T cell receptor (beta chain) was detected a few times. Its matching antigen is unknown. Attachment of unique molecular identifiers to individual cDNA molecules was performed. TCRdb reprocessed the 5' RACE reads via MiXCR and lists one record per CDR3 protein. The profile shows 85,000 to 90,000 distinct CDR3 sequences, approximately 14% of them singletons. The entry originates in a study of early T cells in non-severe SARS-CoV-2 infection. At the level of the study: With bulk RNA from unsorted whole blood as input, sequencing yielded unpaired chains.

V gave up 5 bases and J gave up 7 bases; unmatched junction bases: 5. This CDR3 has 13 residues. Per the germline V gene, CDR1 is MDHEN and CDR2 is SYDVKM. General study points: Anti-spike CD8 responses were favored in VDJdb matching, and private and CD4 specificities were missed.

Sequenced input: whole blood. The chain links TRBV28 to TRBJ1-5; 7 positions match TRBD1. The sequence derives from an adult who was a healthcare worker with PCR-confirmed SARS-CoV-2 infection or an uninfected control (not recorded which). The CDR3 region has the DNA TGTGCCAGCAGTGATTACAGGGGACAGCCCCAGCATTTT. As protein: CASSDYRGQPQHF.